This TCR beta chain derives from a study of OX40 agonist ivuxolimab in advanced cancers. Study-level background: Partial responses were achieved by three patients, one with hepatocellular carcinoma and two with cutaneous melanoma.

Patients with autoimmune history or systemic immunosuppression were excluded. The CDR3 totals 15 residues. Germline assignment: CDR1 SNHLY and CDR2 FYNNEI. The data were produced by immunoSEQ multiplex PCR, yet TCRdb's version contains in-frame clones alone and is incomplete. The data show around 77,000 clones, over 75% seen once. This clone has just one count. A read error may produce the germline difference seen at one junction end. The source was CD4+ or CD8+ T cells sorted from blood, collected in a trial of the OX40 agonist ivuxolimab. The chain has TRBV2 and TRBJ2-3; perhaps TRBD2 as D (5 bases). This sequence was found in an adult with an advanced solid tumor such as melanoma, head and neck, liver or kidney cancer. In DNA form, the CDR3 reads TGTGCCAGCAGTGCTGAAACTAGGTCGGCCTTGGTCCCCCCCTTT. As protein: CASSAETRSALVPPF. Supplemented by reference TRBV2 and TRBJ2-3, the full variable domain reads EPEVTQTPSHQVTQMGQEVILRCVPISNHLYFYWYRQILGQKVEFLVSFYNNEISEKSEIFDDQFSVERPDGSNFTLKIRSTKLEDSAMYFCASSAETRSALVPPFGPGTRLTVL.